The 11 T cell receptor beta chains given below trace back to one sample, sequenced in a study of Tregs in tolerant kidney transplant recipients (dated by TCRdb to between 2019 and 2020). Library creation used the immunoSEQ multiplex PCR assay. TCRdb stores this immuneACCESS table with in-frame sequences only. Part of the clones is absent; in the studies checked, under half of the shortfall reflects unresolved V genes, and no reason is known for the rest. The sample records 110,000 or so clones, around 94% of which are singletons. Of the sample, around 0.6% falls within the top ten clones. The specimen sequenced was CD4+ T cells from blood. These receptors all come from a human donor in good health.

The chain couples TRBV18 to TRBJ1-1; no clear D gene. Per the germline V gene, CDR1 is KGHSH and CDR2 is LQKENI. This CDR3 region has 11 residues. V was shortened by 2 bases and J by 4 bases, with 2 bases between the two germline ends. CDR3 residues: CASSPGTEAFF. CDR3 bases: TGTGCCAGCTCACCAGGCACTGAAGCTTTCTTT.

This clone turned up a few times. The CDR3 DNA is TGTGCCAGTGCGACAGGGAAGATGAACACTGAAGCTTTCTTT. Translated: CASATGKMNTEAFF. The chain is built from TRBV19 and TRBJ1-1; 7 bases are shared with TRBD1. Trimming took 8 bases from V and 0 from J; bases not matched to a gene: 6. Germline V gives CDR1 LNHDA, CDR2 SQIVND (reference sequence). The CDR3 totals 14 residues.

This CDR3 reads CSAEKGPNTGELFF. The CDR3 nucleotides are TGCAGCGCCGAAAAGGGGCCGAACACCGGGGAGCTGTTTTTT. The J gene is TRBJ2-2, the V gene TRBV29-1, with D tentatively TRBD1 (5 bases). This CDR3 is 14 amino acids long. CDR1 is SQVTM, CDR2 ANQGSEA, per germline. V gave up 7 bases and J gave up 0 bases, with 12 bases separating them.

J is TRBJ1-3 and V is TRBV29-1; unclear D gene. CDR1 and CDR2 from the germline V gene are SQVTM and ANQGSEA. V lost 4 bases to trimming and J lost 0 bases, with 4 bases between them. The CDR3 runs to 12 residues. CDR3 loop: CSVAVSGNTIYF. CDR3 sequence (DNA): TGCAGCGTTGCGGTCTCTGGAAACACCATATATTTT.

The chain couples TRBV5-1 to TRBJ2-3; TRBD2 matches 12 bases. The J segment lost 0 bases and the V segment lost 2 bases, leaving 10 bases of the junction unmatched. CDR1 is SGHRS, CDR2 YFSETQ, per germline. This CDR3 contains 19 residues. CDR3 sequence reads: CASSFPLGLAGASTDTQYF. CDR3 nucleotide sequence: TGCGCCAGCAGCTTCCCTCTGGGACTAGCGGGCGCTAGCACAGATACGCAGTATTTT.

This chain connects TRBV5-1 to TRBJ2-2; the D gene is possibly TRBD1 (6 bases). V gave up 0 bases and J gave up 5 bases, with 23 bases separating them. This CDR3 region has 19 residues. Germline V gene lookup returns CDR1 SGHRS and CDR2 YFSETQ. CDR3: CASSLAEFGVGQGTGELFF. CDR3 bases: TGCGCCAGCAGCTTGGCCGAGTTTGGCGTCGGGCAGGGGACCGGGGAGCTGTTTTTT.

This chain joins TRBV6-5 and TRBJ1-1; TRBD1 is a possible D gene (5 bases). Germline V CDR1 and CDR2: MNHEY, SVGAGI. There are 16 residues in the CDR3. V was clipped by 0 bases and J by 1 base, with 12 bases between them. The CDR3 DNA is TGTGCCAGCAGTTACTCGTCAGGGACGCCGAACACTGAAGCTTTCTTT. It specifies CASSYSSGTPNTEAFF.

The chain is built from TRBV29-1 and TRBJ2-3; D may match TRBD1 or TRBD2 (5 bases each). The V gene's germline CDR1 is SQVTM and CDR2 ANQGSEA. Trimming took off 7 bases at V and 0 bases at J, with 17 bases between the two ends. The CDR3 has 15 residues. This CDR3 reads CSGVPSRGSTDTQYF. For the CDR3, the DNA is TGCAGCGGCGTTCCCTCGAGGGGAAGCACAGATACGCAGTATTTT.

This chain joins TRBV7-9 and TRBJ2-7; 7 positions agree with TRBD2. CDR1 is SEHNR, CDR2 FQNEAQ, per germline (reference sequence). The CDR3 loop spans 16 amino acids. Trimming at V came to 1 base and at J to 7 bases, leaving 13 bases not matched to a gene. CDR3 bases: TGTGCCAGCAGCTTAGGGGGGGGGACGCCTGGGAAGGAGCAGTACTTC. It codes for CASSLGGGTPGKEQYF.

V usage is TRBV2 and J usage is TRBJ2-7; the match to TRBD2 covers 10 bases. This CDR3 region has 18 residues. Germline CDR1 and CDR2: SNHLY and FYNNEI. J gave up 4 bases and V 5 bases, and 17 bases lay outside the gene matches. The CDR3 bases are TGTGCCAGCAGTAAACCCATCCCCAGTACTAGCGGGGCTTACGAGCAGTACTTC. Protein product: CASSKPIPSTSGAYEQYF. The full variable domain, rest sourced from reference TRBV2 and TRBJ2-7, is EPEVTQTPSHQVTQMGQEVILRCVPISNHLYFYWYRQILGQKVEFLVSFYNNEISEKSEIFDDQFSVERPDGSNFTLKIRSTKLEDSAMYFCASSKPIPSTSGAYEQYFGPGTRLTVT.

This chain connects TRBV7-6 to TRBJ2-1; TRBD2 agrees at 10 bases. The CDR3 length is 15 residues. CDR1 SGHVS and CDR2 FNYEAQ come from the germline V gene. The V segment lost 5 bases and the J segment 7 bases; nucleotides outside the gene matches: 8. This chain's CDR3 is CASSLEPSGRNEQFF. In DNA, the CDR3 is TGTGCCAGCAGCCTAGAGCCTAGCGGGAGAAATGAGCAGTTCTTC.